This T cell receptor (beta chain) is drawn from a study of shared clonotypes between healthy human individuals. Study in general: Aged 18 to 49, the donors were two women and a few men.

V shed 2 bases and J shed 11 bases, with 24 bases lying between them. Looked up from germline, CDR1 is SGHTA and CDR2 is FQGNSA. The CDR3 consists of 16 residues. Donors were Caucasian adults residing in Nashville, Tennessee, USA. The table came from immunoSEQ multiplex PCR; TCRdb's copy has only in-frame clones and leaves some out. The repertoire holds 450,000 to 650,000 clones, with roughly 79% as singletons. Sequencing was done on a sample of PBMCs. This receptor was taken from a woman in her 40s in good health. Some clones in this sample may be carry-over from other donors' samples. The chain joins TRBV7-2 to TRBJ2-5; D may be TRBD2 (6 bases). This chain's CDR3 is CASSLPPGLGSGEQYF. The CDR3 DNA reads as TGTGCCAGCAGCTTACCTCCGGGACTTGGGTCGGGTGAGCAGTACTTC.